The rows below give T cell receptor beta chains drawn from one sample of a study of identical twins. TCRdb passed the 5' RACE reads through MiXCR, listing each CDR3 protein once. Of around 510,000 distinct CDR3 sequences in the sample, roughly 13% were seen once. The sample was also linked to a second study, of yellow fever vaccine responses in identical twins.

Material for sequencing was CD4+ T cells sorted from blood. The receptors originated from a woman aged 18-29 years in good health. Both conserved end residues are trimmed from each CDR3.

CDR3aa: ASSEIPLPLLAGPNNEQF; len: 18; v_gene: TRBV2
CDR3aa: ASKAGGEQF; len: 9; v_gene: TRBV2
CDR3aa: ATSPTRYEQY; len: 10; v_gene: TRBV15
CDR3aa: SVRRRLAIDNEQF; len: 13; v_gene: TRBV29-1
CDR3aa: ASSLSRNSYNEQF; len: 13; v_gene: TRBV5-1
CDR3aa: ATSRDGRGRNGYT; len: 13; v_gene: TRBV15
CDR3aa: ASTDPTSGRIDTQY; len: 14; v_gene: TRBV6-2/TRBV6-3
CDR3aa: ASSTRDTSSGANVLT; len: 15; v_gene: TRBV7-3
CDR3aa: SVEGTGRQTQY; len: 11; v_gene: TRBV29-1
CDR3aa: ASSLGDRDAF; len: 10; v_gene: TRBV7-9
CDR3aa: ASSSLPKTELNSPLH; len: 15; v_gene: TRBV6-5
CDR3aa: SARVSGSTAGELF; len: 13; v_gene: TRBV20-1
CDR3aa: SVVSGGQETQY; len: 11; v_gene: TRBV29-1
CDR3aa: ATSDPPGGTSGGVGYNEQF; len: 19; v_gene: TRBV24-1
CDR3aa: SARKGGTTDTQY; len: 12; v_gene: TRBV20-1
CDR3aa: ASSLEGATNYGYT; len: 13; v_gene: TRBV7-2
CDR3aa: ASSIDLPYRGNEQF; len: 14; v_gene: TRBV19
CDR3aa: ASSLALGGGYT; len: 11; v_gene: TRBV12-3/TRBV12-4
CDR3aa: ASSLMGPDTQY; len: 11; v_gene: TRBV5-4
CDR3aa: SAEEETGELF; len: 10; v_gene: TRBV20-1
CDR3aa: ASSSRVLYEQY; len: 11; v_gene: TRBV11-2
CDR3aa: ASSPRTDSNQPQH; len: 13; v_gene: TRBV18
CDR3aa: ASSSTTGSRGYT; len: 12; v_gene: TRBV28
CDR3aa: SVEEYTSRTYEQY; len: 13; v_gene: TRBV29-1
CDR3aa: ASSPRGQEETQY; len: 12; v_gene: TRBV6-2/TRBV6-3
CDR3aa: ASSLMRGEHT; len: 10; v_gene: TRBV5-6
CDR3aa: ASRFTGGVADTQY; len: 13; v_gene: TRBV5-6
CDR3aa: SARDRARLSPLH; len: 12; v_gene: TRBV20-1
CDR3aa: ASSQVDDEAF; len: 10; v_gene: TRBV3-1
CDR3aa: ASSLRQGAFEKLF; len: 13; v_gene: TRBV3-1
CDR3aa: ASSLGLAASYEQY; len: 13; v_gene: TRBV7-2
CDR3aa: ASSSLGQGSSYEQY; len: 14; v_gene: TRBV5-1
CDR3aa: ASSQDLRPAAEQY; len: 13; v_gene: TRBV4-3
CDR3aa: ASSLFTGGNNEQF; len: 13; v_gene: TRBV11-2
CDR3aa: ASRWMTGTGGNEQF; len: 14; v_gene: TRBV5-6
CDR3aa: ASSQSSRDRALHEQY; len: 15; v_gene: TRBV23-1
CDR3aa: ASSGGARSNEQF; len: 12; v_gene: TRBV7-3
CDR3aa: AITKDRNTGELF; len: 12; v_gene: TRBV10-3
CDR3aa: ASSAQSEQF; len: 9; v_gene: TRBV10-2
CDR3aa: ATSSGQGAQPQH; len: 12; v_gene: TRBV15
CDR3aa: ASSLNRDFNTGELF; len: 14; v_gene: TRBV11-2
CDR3aa: ASSLVAAGGSTDTQY; len: 15; v_gene: TRBV7-8
CDR3aa: ASSLDSVSQY; len: 10; v_gene: TRBV12-3/TRBV12-4
CDR3aa: ASSSASGGLPYEQY; len: 14; v_gene: TRBV5-4
CDR3aa: ASSPGQKSTDTQY; len: 13; v_gene: TRBV12-3/TRBV12-4
CDR3aa: ASSVGQPYEQY; len: 11; v_gene: TRBV12-3/TRBV12-4
CDR3aa: SARGPGRNEQF; len: 11; v_gene: TRBV20-1
CDR3aa: ASSSAKDGRETQY; len: 13; v_gene: TRBV11-3
CDR3aa: ASSQVSQNTEAF; len: 12; v_gene: TRBV4-1
CDR3aa: ASRDRAIRGYT; len: 11; v_gene: TRBV7-2
CDR3aa: SARRPGTSQETQY; len: 13; v_gene: TRBV20-1
CDR3aa: ASSLGPGTGSHEQY; len: 14; v_gene: TRBV5-6
CDR3aa: ASSDPAGVGTEAF; len: 13; v_gene: TRBV25-1
CDR3aa: ASSYAAQGVKNIQY; len: 14; v_gene: TRBV3-1